This TCR beta chain was obtained from a study of beta chain features in type 1 diabetes. Findings of the study overall: Type 1 diabetes patients showed a moderate but significant shortening of TCRB CDR3s in all four CD4+ subsets. Relative to healthy donors, patients appeared to have naive, central memory and Treg TCRB repertoires that were more similar. In type 1 diabetes patients, VDJ junctions had fewer insertions; deletions at these junctions were more frequent.

To note about this clone: Antigen specificity is unknown.

The sequenced template was cDNA made from the entire isolated RNA. TCRdb's table, derived via immunoSEQ multiplex PCR, lists solely in-frame clones and lacks some. The sample holds around 56,000 clones; around 50% are singletons and the top ten take around 2.5%. The CDR3 spans 15 residues. Germline trimming cut 5 bases from V and 3 bases from J; bases unmatched to any gene: 5. Germline assignment: CDR1 SGHRS and CDR2 YFSETQ. The chain combines TRBV5-1 with TRBJ2-3; 11 nucleotides match TRBD2. The clonotype comes from a woman aged 40 to 50 with type 1 diabetes. Specimen: Tregs from blood. The CDR3 region is CASRTSGMGTDTQYF. The CDR3 DNA reads as TGCGCCAGCAGGACTAGCGGGATGGGAACAGATACGCAGTATTTT. Looking up the rest from reference TRBV5-1 and TRBJ2-3 gives the full variable domain: KAGVTQTPRYLIKTRGQQVTLSCSPISGHRSVSWYQQTPGQGLQFLFEYFSETQRNKGNFPGRFSGRQFSNSRSEMNVSTLELGDSALYLCASRTSGMGTDTQYFGPGTRLTVL.